The entry below describes one T cell receptor beta chain. At one end the junction does not follow the germline gene, possibly because of a read error. TCRdb re-derived calls from the RT-PCR reads in MiXCR, one entry per CDR3 protein. This table holds fewer than 800,000 distinct CDR3 sequences, more than 13% found once. CDR3 length: 11 residues. The sequence came from a female donor in good health, serving as a healthy control. The chain joins TRBV12-3 or TRBV12-4 to TRBJ2-3; D remains unclear. Material: memory CD4+ T cells from blood. CDR3 nucleotide sequence: TGTGCCAGCAGTTTTACGGATACGGAGTATTTT. Translation: CASSFTDTEYF.